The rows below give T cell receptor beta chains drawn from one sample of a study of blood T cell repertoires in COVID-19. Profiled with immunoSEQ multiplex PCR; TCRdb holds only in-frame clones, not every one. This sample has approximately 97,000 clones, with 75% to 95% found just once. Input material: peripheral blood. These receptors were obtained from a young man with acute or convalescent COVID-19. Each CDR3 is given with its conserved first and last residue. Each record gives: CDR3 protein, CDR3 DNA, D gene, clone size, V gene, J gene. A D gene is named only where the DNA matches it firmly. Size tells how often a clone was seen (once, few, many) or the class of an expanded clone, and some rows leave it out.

CDR3: CASSPYLATNEKLFF
DNA: TGTGCCAGCAGCCCATACCTAGCAACTAATGAAAAACTGTTTTTT
D: NA
size: NA
V: TRBV14
J: TRBJ1-4

CDR3: CASSSQEGSEAFF
DNA: TGTGCCAGCAGCTCTCAGGAGGGATCCGAAGCTTTCTTT
D: NA
size: NA
V: TRBV7-9
J: TRBJ1-1

CDR3: CASSSTSADSQETQYF
DNA: TGTGCCAGCAGCTCAACCTCCGCCGACAGCCAAGAGACCCAGTACTTC
D: NA
size: NA
V: TRBV11-2
J: TRBJ2-5

CDR3: CASSLAGSGSSYNEQFF
DNA: TGCGCCAGCAGCTTGGCCGGTAGCGGGAGCTCCTACAATGAGCAGTTCTTC
D: TRBD2
size: NA
V: TRBV5-1
J: TRBJ2-1

CDR3: CASSLGAGEQYF
DNA: TGTGCCAGCAGCTTAGGGGCGGGCGAGCAGTACTTC
D: NA
size: NA
V: TRBV13
J: TRBJ2-7

CDR3: CASSSGITGANVLTF
DNA: TGCGCCAGCAGCTCAGGGATTACTGGGGCCAACGTCCTGACTTTC
D: NA
size: NA
V: TRBV5-1
J: TRBJ2-6

CDR3: CASSVGLAGVGDTQYF
DNA: TGTGCCAGCAGCGTAGGCCTAGCGGGAGTTGGTGATACGCAGTATTTT
D: TRBD2
size: once
V: TRBV9
J: TRBJ2-3

CDR3: CASSQDGGRPTEAFF
DNA: TGTGCCAGCAGCCAAGATGGGGGGAGGCCCACTGAAGCTTTCTTT
D: NA
size: NA
V: TRBV3-1/TRBV3-2
J: TRBJ1-1

CDR3: CASRFPEGADTQYF
DNA: TGTGCCAGCAGATTCCCCGAGGGAGCAGATACGCAGTATTTT
D: NA
size: NA
V: TRBV7-9
J: TRBJ2-3

CDR3: CASNPDRSEKLFF
DNA: TGTGCCAGCAATCCGGACAGGAGCGAAAAACTGTTTTTT
D: TRBD1
size: NA
V: TRBV2
J: TRBJ1-4

CDR3: CASSPTPGDGRYNEQFF
DNA: TGTGCCAGCAGCCCGACACCGGGGGATGGGAGGTACAATGAGCAGTTCTTC
D: NA
size: NA
V: TRBV5-6
J: TRBJ2-1

CDR3: CATSSGATNEKLFF
DNA: TGTGCCACCAGCTCAGGGGCAACTAATGAAAAACTGTTTTTT
D: NA
size: NA
V: TRBV15
J: TRBJ1-4

CDR3: CASSQEALGATEAFF
DNA: TGTGCCAGCAGCCAAGAAGCTCTGGGGGCGACTGAAGCTTTCTTT
D: NA
size: NA
V: TRBV3-1/TRBV3-2
J: TRBJ1-1

CDR3: CASSLETGPSTEAFF
DNA: TGTGCCAGCAGCTTAGAAACAGGGCCGAGCACTGAAGCTTTCTTT
D: NA
size: NA
V: TRBV7-9
J: TRBJ1-1

CDR3: CASRPQGRYGYTF
DNA: TGTGCCAGCAGACCTCAGGGTCGGTATGGCTACACCTTC
D: NA
size: NA
V: TRBV6-5
J: TRBJ1-2